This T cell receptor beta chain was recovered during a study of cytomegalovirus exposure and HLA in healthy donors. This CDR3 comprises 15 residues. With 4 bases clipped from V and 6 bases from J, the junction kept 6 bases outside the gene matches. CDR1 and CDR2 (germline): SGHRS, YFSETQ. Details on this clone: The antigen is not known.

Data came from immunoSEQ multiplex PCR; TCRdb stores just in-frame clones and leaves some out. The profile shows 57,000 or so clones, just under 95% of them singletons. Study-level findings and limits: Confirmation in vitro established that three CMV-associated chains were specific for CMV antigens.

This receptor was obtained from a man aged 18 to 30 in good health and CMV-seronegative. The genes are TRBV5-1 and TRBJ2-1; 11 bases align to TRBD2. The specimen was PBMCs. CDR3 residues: CASSHGLAGGNEQFF. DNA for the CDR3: TGCGCCAGCAGCCATGGGCTAGCGGGGGGCAATGAGCAGTTCTTC.